This T cell receptor beta chain was obtained from a study of CD8+ T cells in alopecia areata. Reverse transcription of extracted RNA yielded cDNA, which provided the sequencing template. The protocol was immunoSEQ multiplex PCR, while the TCRdb copy is restricted to in-frame clones and leaves out a portion. The sample lists 120,000 to 150,000 clones, over 45% occurring once. Looked up from germline, CDR1 is SGHTA and CDR2 is FQGTGA. Losses at the gene ends were 4 bases for V and 1 base for J; bases not matched to a gene: 10. The CDR3 is 17 amino acids. Material: CD4+ T cells sorted from blood. The sequence derives from a human donor with alopecia areata. The chain is built from TRBV7-3 and TRBJ2-1; 7 bases are shared with TRBD1. The CDR3 sequence: CASSSLPWDSSYNEQFF. CDR3 coding DNA: TGTGCCAGCAGCTCACTGCCTTGGGACAGTTCCTACAATGAGCAGTTCTTC.